Reported below is one T cell receptor (beta chain). The table came from immunoSEQ multiplex PCR; TCRdb's copy has only in-frame clones and leaves some out. The data hold approximately 160,000 clones, with 70% to 90% observed a single time. This sample was included in a study of lymphopenia after photon versus proton radiotherapy. Trimming at V came to 5 bases and at J to 4 bases, leaving 5 bases not matched to a gene. Germline CDR1 and CDR2: MDHEN and SYDVKM. This CDR3 has 14 amino acids. This chain connects TRBV28 to TRBJ1-5; 7 bases map to TRBD1. The receptor comes from a man aged 45-65 years with gastric cancer. The sample consisted of peripheral blood, taken from a patient treated with photon-based radiotherapy. CDR3 residues: CASSRTGRNQPQHF. In DNA, the CDR3 is TGTGCCAGCAGTCGGACAGGACGGAATCAGCCCCAGCATTTT.